Listed here are 22 T cell receptor beta chains from one sample, sequenced in a study of shared clonotypes between healthy human individuals. Sequenced by immunoSEQ multiplex PCR; TCRdb stores in-frame clones only, minus some. The table shows about 470,000 clones, with roughly 80% occurring only once. The sample was PBMCs. These receptors came from a woman aged 35 to 49 in good health. Some clones in this sample may be carry-over from other donors' samples.

The chain carries TRBV28 and TRBJ2-1; TRBD2 matches at 10 bases. The CDR3 has 15 amino acids. Germline-derived CDR1 and CDR2 are MDHEN and SYDVKM. Unmatched junction bases numbered 9, after V lost 5 bases and J lost 8 bases. Here the CDR3 reads CASSETLAGVYEQFF. The CDR3 nucleotides are TGTGCCAGCAGTGAAACTCTAGCGGGAGTCTATGAGCAGTTCTTC. The complete variable domain, with remaining parts taken from reference TRBV28 and TRBJ2-1, reads DVKVTQSSRYLVKRTGEKVFLECVQDMDHENMFWYRQDPGLGLRLIYFSYDVKMKEKGDIPEGYSVSREKKERFSLILESASTNQTSMYLCASSETLAGVYEQFFGPGTRLTVL.

This clone appeared a few times. DNA for the CDR3: TGTGCCAGCAGCTTAGCGGGTTTGACGTCCGAGCAGTACTTC. Amino acid sequence: CASSLAGLTSEQYF. The J gene is TRBJ2-7, the V gene TRBV7-9; D gene uncertain. CDR3 size: 14 residues. Per germline, CDR1 SEHNR and CDR2 FQNEAQ (reference sequence). The V end was cut by 0 bases, the J end by 6 bases, with 12 bases between.

The genes are TRBV10-3 and TRBJ1-2; tentatively, D is TRBD1 (6 bases). The CDR3 length is 12 residues. The germline CDR1 and CDR2 sequences are ENHRY and SYGVKD. V lost 3 bases and J lost 7, with 9 bases in between. The CDR3 sequence: CAISEQGSGYTF. Here the CDR3 DNA reads TGTGCCATCAGTGAACAGGGTTCTGGCTACACCTTC.

The chain carries TRBV5-5 and TRBJ2-7; D may be TRBD1 (6 bases). CDR3 size: 13 residues. Trimming removed 7 bases from V and 4 bases from J, with 15 bases in between. CDR1 SGHKS and CDR2 YYEKEE come from the germline V gene (reference sequence). CDR3 loop: CASQRTGTYEQYF. The CDR3 nucleotides are TGTGCCAGCCAACGTACAGGGACATACGAGCAGTACTTC.

The chain employs TRBV6-5 and TRBJ2-7; 7 bases map to TRBD1. CDR3 length equals 16 residues. Germline V gene data show CDR1 as MNHEY and CDR2 as SVGAGI. V lost 0 bases, J lost 0 bases, and 5 bases stayed unmatched. The CDR3 sequence is CASSYSGQLSSYEQYF. CDR3 bases: TGTGCCAGCAGTTACTCGGGACAGCTTAGCTCCTACGAGCAGTACTTC.

This CDR3 is CSVVQSYEQYF. CDR3 nucleotides: TGCAGCGTCGTACAGAGCTACGAGCAGTACTTC. The chain recombines TRBV29-1 with TRBJ2-7; D gene ambiguous. The germline V gene encodes CDR1 SQVTM and CDR2 ANQGSEA. CDR3 length: 11 amino acids. V was clipped by 6 bases and J by 3 bases, with 9 bases between them.

In regard to this clone: One base away lies a much larger clone, so this may be a sequencing read error. The chain joins TRBV2 to TRBJ2-1; D unclear. Germline CDR1 and CDR2: SNHLY and FYNNEI. V shed 0 bases and J shed 3 bases, with 3 bases lying between them. The CDR3 has 13 residues. CDR3 coding DNA: TGTGCCAGCAGTGAAGCGGGCTACAATGAGCAGTTCTTC. Residues: CASSEAGYNEQFF.

This clone was recorded once. This rearrangement joins TRBV6-5 to TRBJ2-2, with TRBD1 as a possible D gene (5 bases). The CDR3 covers 16 residues. Trimming pared 0 bases from V and 6 bases from J, leaving 14 bases between. The V gene's germline CDR1 is MNHEY and CDR2 SVGAGI. In DNA form, the CDR3 reads TGTGCCAGCAGTTACTCGTTCCAGGGATCCTCCGGGGAGCTGTTTTTT. The encoded protein is CASSYSFQGSSGELFF.

V usage is TRBV7-2 and J usage is TRBJ2-2, with no clear D. The V gene lost 6 bases and the J gene lost 1 base, with 9 bases spanning the gap. This CDR3 spans 14 amino acids. Germline CDR1 and CDR2: SGHTA and FQGNSA. DNA for the CDR3: TGTGCCAGCAGATCTAGACTGAACACCGGGGAGCTGTTTTTT. It codes for CASRSRLNTGELFF.

The chain has TRBV14 and TRBJ2-4; tentatively, D is TRBD1 (6 bases). Per germline, CDR1 SGHDN and CDR2 FVKESK. With 1 base removed from V and 3 bases from J, the gap between germline ends came to 13 bases. This CDR3 spans 16 amino acids. CDR3: CASSQAGDRFKNIQYF. In DNA form, the CDR3 reads TGTGCCAGCAGCCAAGCCGGAGACAGGTTCAAAAACATTCAGTACTTC.

The chain employs TRBV4-1 and TRBJ2-2, with 7 positions matching TRBD1. The length of the CDR3 is 15 residues. With 6 bases clipped from V and 0 bases from J, the junction kept 4 bases outside the gene matches. Germline CDR1 MGHRA, CDR2 YSYEKL. The chain's CDR3 is CASRRTGANTGELFF. In nucleotides, the CDR3 is TGCGCCAGCAGACGGACAGGAGCGAACACCGGGGAGCTGTTTTTT.

The rearrangement links TRBV5-1 to TRBJ2-5; D unclear. Germline-derived CDR1 and CDR2 are SGHRS and YFSETQ. The CDR3 totals 16 residues. V lost 0 bases and J 1 base, leaving 13 bases between the germline ends. The CDR3 spells CASSLAPAGPQETQYF. The DNA for the CDR3 is TGCGCCAGCAGCTTGGCCCCGGCAGGTCCCCAAGAGACCCAGTACTTC. The variable domain in full, with the rest retrieved from reference TRBV5-1 and TRBJ2-5, is KAGVTQTPRYLIKTRGQQVTLSCSPISGHRSVSWYQQTPGQGLQFLFEYFSETQRNKGNFPGRFSGRQFSNSRSEMNVSTLELGDSALYLCASSLAPAGPQETQYFGPGTRLLVL.

V gene TRBV19 combines with J gene TRBJ2-7; TRBD1 agrees at 8 bases. There are 15 residues in the CDR3. The V segment lost 3 bases and the J segment 3 bases; nucleotides outside the gene matches: 7. From germline, CDR1 is LNHDA and CDR2 SQIVND (reference sequence). The CDR3 nucleotides are TGTGCCAGTAGTATTCGGACAGGGACCAACTACGAGCAGTACTTC. Amino acid sequence: CASSIRTGTNYEQYF.

The count of this clone is one. This rearrangement joins TRBV30 to TRBJ2-5, with 8 positions matching TRBD2. Trimming took 3 bases from V and 2 from J; bases not matched to a gene: 5. Per the germline V gene, CDR1 is GTSNPN and CDR2 is SVGIG (reference sequence). The CDR3 covers 14 residues. CDR3 residues: CAWSSGGGQETQYF. The CDR3, as DNA: TGTGCCTGGAGCTCCGGGGGGGGGCAAGAGACCCAGTACTTC. The full variable domain, rest sourced from reference TRBV30 and TRBJ2-5, is SQTIHQWPATLVQPVGSPLSLECTVEGTSNPNLYWYRQAAGRGLQLLFYSVGIGQISSEVPQNLSASRPQDRQFILSSKKLLLSDSGFYLCAWSSGGGQETQYFGPGTRLLVL.

Turning to this clone: Other DNA variants within this sample encode the same CDR3. The rearrangement uses TRBV5-1 and TRBJ2-7; 9 nucleotides align to TRBD2. Losses at the gene ends were 0 bases for V and 0 bases for J; bases not matched to a gene: 4. The germline V gene has CDR1 SGHRS and CDR2 YFSETQ. The CDR3 has 16 amino acids. The CDR3 region has the DNA TGCGCCAGCAGCTTGGAGAGTAGCGGGAGCTCCTACGAGCAGTACTTC. As protein: CASSLESSGSSYEQYF.

The V and J genes are TRBV7-3 and TRBJ2-3, with 8 bases identical to TRBD2. V shed 2 bases and J 3 bases; nucleotides not matched to a gene: 7. The CDR3 is 16 amino acids. Germline V CDR1 and CDR2: SGHTA, FQGTGA. This CDR3 is CASSLGIQRETDTQYF. CDR3 nucleotide sequence: TGTGCCAGCAGCTTAGGGATCCAGCGGGAGACAGATACGCAGTATTTT.

The V call is TRBV10-3, the J call TRBJ2-7; a weak D match, TRBD2 (6 bases). CDR1 is ENHRY and CDR2 is SYGVKD in the germline V gene. The CDR3 length is 15 residues. Trimming shortened V by 3 bases and J by 3 bases, and 15 bases separated the two germline ends. CDR3 coding DNA: TGTGCCATCAGTGATGAGTTAGCGGCAATCTACGAGCAGTACTTC. It encodes CAISDELAAIYEQYF.

The sample holds one count of this clone. The chain recombines TRBV6-1 with TRBJ2-5, with D hard to call. In germline, CDR1 is MNHNS, CDR2 SASEGT. The CDR3 sequence is 14 residues long. Trimming removed 8 bases from V and 1 base from J, with 14 bases in between. Here the CDR3 reads CASRVSLSQETQYF. The CDR3 region has the DNA TGTGCCAGCCGCGTGTCACTCTCCCAAGAGACCCAGTACTTC.

This clone turned up a few times. The V gene is TRBV28, the J gene TRBJ1-1, with 10 bases lining up with TRBD1. Germline loops: CDR1 MDHEN, CDR2 SYDVKM. Trimming at V came to 5 bases and at J to 7 bases, leaving 4 bases not matched to a gene. The CDR3 length is 13 residues. DNA of the CDR3: TGTGCCAGCAGTAGACAGGGGGCGGGTGAAGCTTTCTTT. Encoded protein: CASSRQGAGEAFF.

A note on this clone: This clone may be a read error of a much larger clone one base away. The chain is built from TRBV5-5 and TRBJ2-1, with D hard to call. V lost 4 bases to trimming and J lost 2 bases, with 4 bases between them. The V gene's germline CDR1 is SGHKS and CDR2 YYEKEE (reference sequence). The CDR3 covers 12 residues. The CDR3 bases are TGTGCCAGCAGCCCAACCTACAATGAGCAGTTCTTC. Its protein is CASSPTYNEQFF.

The rearrangement joins TRBV7-9 to TRBJ2-5; 10 bases align to TRBD2. Per the germline V gene, CDR1 is SEHNR and CDR2 is FQNEAQ (reference sequence). This CDR3 contains 14 residues. Losses at the gene ends were 6 bases for V and 5 bases for J; bases not matched to a gene: 6. CDR3 sequence reads: CASRYSGRAETQYF. In DNA form, the CDR3 reads TGTGCCAGCAGGTACAGCGGGAGGGCCGAGACCCAGTACTTC.

In the case of this clone: Compared with germline, one end of the junction differs, possibly owing to a read error. This chain uses TRBV7-7 with TRBJ2-5; TRBD1 matches at 10 bases. The germline V gene encodes CDR1 SSHAT and CDR2 FNYEAQ (reference sequence). This CDR3 is built from 15 residues. CDR3 DNA sequence: TGTGCTAGCAGCCCGCGGACAGGGGGCCAAGAGACCCAGTACTTC. It yields the protein CASSPRTGGQETQYF.